This TCR beta chain was found in a study of early T cells in non-severe SARS-CoV-2 infection. For the study at large: Whole-blood bulk RNA, unsorted, was sequenced, and chains were unpaired.

Comments on this clonotype: Antigen specificity is unknown.

Study-wide findings and caveats: The matching step, a VDJdb search, favored anti-spike CD8 responses and missed private and CD4 specificities.

Individual cDNA molecules were tagged with unique molecular identifiers. TCRdb analysed the 5' RACE reads with MiXCR anew, one entry per CDR3 protein. The table has about 70,000 distinct CDR3 sequences, more than 8% seen once. The source was whole blood, collected at baseline. The clonotype originates from an adult who was a healthcare worker with PCR-confirmed SARS-CoV-2 infection or an uninfected control (not recorded which).

The CDR3 spells CASSPSGQGNEQYF. Here the CDR3 DNA reads TGTGCCAGCAGCCCCTCGGGACAGGGTAACGAGCAGTACTTC. The chain links TRBV7-6 to TRBJ2-7; 9 bases map to TRBD1. This CDR3 has 14 residues. Unmatched junction bases numbered 7, after V lost 5 bases and J lost 5 bases. In germline, CDR1 is SGHVS, CDR2 FNYEAQ.